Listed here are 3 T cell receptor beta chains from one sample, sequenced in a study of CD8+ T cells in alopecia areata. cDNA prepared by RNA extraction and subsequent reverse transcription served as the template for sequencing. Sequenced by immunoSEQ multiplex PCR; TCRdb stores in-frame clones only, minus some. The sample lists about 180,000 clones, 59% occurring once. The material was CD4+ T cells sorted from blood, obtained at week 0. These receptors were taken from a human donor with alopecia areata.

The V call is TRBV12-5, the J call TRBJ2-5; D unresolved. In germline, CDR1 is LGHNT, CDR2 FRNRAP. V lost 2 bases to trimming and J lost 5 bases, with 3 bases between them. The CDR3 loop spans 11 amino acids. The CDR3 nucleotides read TGTGCTAGTGGTTTGCTGGAGACCCAGTACTTC. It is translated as CASGLLETQYF.

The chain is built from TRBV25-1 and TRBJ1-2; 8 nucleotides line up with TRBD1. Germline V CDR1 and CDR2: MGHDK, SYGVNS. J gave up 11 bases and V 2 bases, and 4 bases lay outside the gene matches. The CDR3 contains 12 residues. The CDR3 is CASSERDRRYTF. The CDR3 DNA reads TGTGCCAGCAGTGAACGGGACAGGAGGTACACCTTC.

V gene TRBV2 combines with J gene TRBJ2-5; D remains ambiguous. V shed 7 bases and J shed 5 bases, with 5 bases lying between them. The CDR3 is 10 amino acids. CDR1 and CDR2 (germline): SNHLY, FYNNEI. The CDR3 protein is CASTEETQYF. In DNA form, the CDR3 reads TGTGCCAGCACCGAGGAGACCCAGTACTTC.